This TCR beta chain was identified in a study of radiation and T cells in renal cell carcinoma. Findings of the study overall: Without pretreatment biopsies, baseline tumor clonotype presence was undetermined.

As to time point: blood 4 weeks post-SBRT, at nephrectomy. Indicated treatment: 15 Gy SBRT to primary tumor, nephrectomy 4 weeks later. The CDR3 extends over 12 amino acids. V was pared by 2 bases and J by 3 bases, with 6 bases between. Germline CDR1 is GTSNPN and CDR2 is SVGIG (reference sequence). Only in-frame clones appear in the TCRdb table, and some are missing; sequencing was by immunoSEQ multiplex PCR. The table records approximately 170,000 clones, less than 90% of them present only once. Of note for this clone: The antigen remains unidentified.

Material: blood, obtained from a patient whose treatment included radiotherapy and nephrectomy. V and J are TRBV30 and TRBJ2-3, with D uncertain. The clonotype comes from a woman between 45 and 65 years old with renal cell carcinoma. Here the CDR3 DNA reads TGTGCCTGGAGTTTAGGGACAGATACGCAGTATTTT. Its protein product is CAWSLGTDTQYF.